The subject of this entry is one TCR beta chain. Authors' processing steps: Amplified reference gene primers provided the basis for estimating nucleated cell counts. This table comes from immunoSEQ multiplex PCR, and its TCRdb copy is limited to in-frame clones, with some not included. V and J calls and clone size are as listed in that table; D and trimming were resolved from the DNA. The table shows about 170,000 clones, with around 89% occurring only once. The data derive from a study of blood T cell repertoires in COVID-19. Background on the study: COVID-19 samples collected from the United States, Italy and Spain covered acute and convalescent phases. T cells, B-cell-depleted T cells, or PBMCs supplied cDNA or gDNA.

The sequenced sample consisted of peripheral blood. This clonotype originated in a man in his fifties who had recovered from COVID-19.

CDR3 loop: CASSANRDREQYF. As DNA, the CDR3 is TGTGCCAGTAGTGCGAACCGGGATAGGGAGCAGTACTTC. This chain joins TRBV19 and TRBJ2-7; a possible D gene is TRBD2 (5 bases). The CDR3 length is 13 residues. V lost 5 bases and J lost 7, with 15 bases in between. Looked up from germline, CDR1 is LNHDA and CDR2 is SQIVND (reference sequence).